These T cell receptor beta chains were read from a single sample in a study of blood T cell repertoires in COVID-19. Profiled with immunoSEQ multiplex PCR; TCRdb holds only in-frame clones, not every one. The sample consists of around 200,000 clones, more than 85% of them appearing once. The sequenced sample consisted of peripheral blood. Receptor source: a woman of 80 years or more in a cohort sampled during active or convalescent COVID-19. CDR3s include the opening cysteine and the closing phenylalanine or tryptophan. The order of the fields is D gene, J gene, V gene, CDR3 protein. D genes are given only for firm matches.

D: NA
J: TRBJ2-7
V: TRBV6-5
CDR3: CATRDSGAYEQYF

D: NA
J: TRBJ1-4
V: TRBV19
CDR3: CASSIRLAGARIEKLFF

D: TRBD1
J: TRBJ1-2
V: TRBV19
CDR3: CASSSGQGGANYGYTF

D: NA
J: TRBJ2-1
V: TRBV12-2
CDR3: CASRLAETRDSYNEQFF

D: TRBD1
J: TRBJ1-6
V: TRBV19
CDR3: CATVGQGAFGGSPLHF

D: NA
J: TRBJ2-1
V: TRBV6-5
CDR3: CASSYRLASEQFF

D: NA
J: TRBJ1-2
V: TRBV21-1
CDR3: CASSKARPPDQEPYGYTF

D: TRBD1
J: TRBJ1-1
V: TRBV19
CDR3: CASSKGQGVNTEAFF

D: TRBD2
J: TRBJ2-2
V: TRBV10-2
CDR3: CAGRASGGPNTGELFF

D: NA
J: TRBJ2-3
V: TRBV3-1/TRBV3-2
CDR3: CASSQPAGADTQYF

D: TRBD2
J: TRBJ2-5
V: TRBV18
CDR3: CASSPPGPSGYQETQYF

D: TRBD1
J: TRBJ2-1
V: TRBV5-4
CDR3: CASSPGTGIRNEQFF

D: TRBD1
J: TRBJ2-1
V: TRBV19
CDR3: CASSTPRGHDNEQFF

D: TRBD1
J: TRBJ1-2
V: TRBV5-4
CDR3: CASSTGTGEHYGYTF

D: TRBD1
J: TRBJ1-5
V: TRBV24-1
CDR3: CATSDSGEMDRGPWGNQPQHF

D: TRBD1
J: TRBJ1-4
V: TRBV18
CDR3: CASSPSQGAQKLFF

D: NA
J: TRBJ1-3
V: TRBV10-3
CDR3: CAISHDSSGNTIYF

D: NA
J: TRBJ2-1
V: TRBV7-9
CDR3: CASSLLGGTDNEQFF

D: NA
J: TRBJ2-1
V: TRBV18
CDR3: CASSPRTGNNEQFF

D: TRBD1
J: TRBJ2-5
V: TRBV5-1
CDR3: CASSPKGTGRSQETQYF

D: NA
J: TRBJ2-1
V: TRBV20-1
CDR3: CSASQGSYNEQFF

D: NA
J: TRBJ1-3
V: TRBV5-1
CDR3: CASSLTGDSGNTIYF

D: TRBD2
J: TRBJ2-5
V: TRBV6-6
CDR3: CASSYPGTSGGKTQYF

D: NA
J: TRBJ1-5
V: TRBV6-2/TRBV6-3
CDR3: CASSSLRGKQPQHF

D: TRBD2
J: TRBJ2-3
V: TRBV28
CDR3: CASLGLAGFYTDTQYF